Below, 16 T cell receptor beta chains from the same sample are listed, as sequenced in a study of spatial heterogeneity in lung cancer. Via MiXCR, TCRdb re-called the 5' RACE reads, giving one row per CDR3 protein. The table lists approximately 39,000 distinct CDR3 sequences, roughly 7.2% of them singletons. The time point was: sample taken at primary tumor resection. This material consisted of PBMCs, taken at surgery. The source is a female donor with early-stage non-small cell lung cancer.

The sample holds a few counts of this clonotype. The chain joins TRBV27 to TRBJ2-2; 15 bases align to TRBD2. This CDR3 has 18 amino acids. V shed 5 bases and J 5 bases; nucleotides not matched to a gene: 9. CDR1 and CDR2 from the germline V gene are MNHEY and SMNVEV (reference sequence). This CDR3 is CASSPNPGLAGGTGELFF. CDR3 nucleotides: TGTGCCAGCAGTCCTAACCCTGGACTAGCGGGAGGGACCGGGGAGCTGTTTTTT.

Note on this clonotype: A much larger clone is a single base away; this may be a read error. No conserved phenylalanine or tryptophan ends this CDR3, so it is likely a read error. The chain joins TRBV29-1 to TRBJ2-1; D is unclear. Germline-derived CDR1 and CDR2 are SQVTM and ANQGSEA. There are 12 residues in the CDR3. The V gene lost 7 bases and the J gene lost 4 bases, with 11 bases spanning the gap. The CDR3, as DNA: TGCAGCGGGGGTCAACCTTACAATGAGCAGTTCTCC. Residues: CSGGQPYNEQFS.

This clonotype occurred a few times. J is TRBJ1-1 and V is TRBV28; D might be TRBD1 (5 bases). Germline CDR1 and CDR2: MDHEN and SYDVKM. The CDR3 runs 16 residues. The V gene lost 4 bases and the J gene lost 6 bases, with 21 bases spanning the gap. The CDR3 here is CASSSPSAIQESEAFF. For the CDR3, the DNA is TGTGCCAGCAGTTCCCCTTCGGCAATACAGGAGTCTGAAGCTTTCTTT.

In its sample, this clonotype ranks as medium-sized. The chain recombines TRBV18 with TRBJ1-2; possible D gene TRBD1, 5 bases. CDR1 and CDR2 from the germline V gene are KGHSH and LQKENI. V shed 0 bases and J shed 4 bases, with 9 bases lying between them. CDR3 length: 14 amino acids. The CDR3 DNA follows: TGTGCCAGCTCACCACCGGCAGGGAGCTATGGCTACACCTTC. This encodes CASSPPAGSYGYTF. The variable domain in full, completed from reference TRBV18 and TRBJ1-2, reads NAGVMQNPRHLVRRRGQEARLRCSPMKGHSHVYWYRQLPEEGLKFMVYLQKENIIDESGMPKERFSAEFPKEGPSILRIQQVVRGDSAAYFCASSPPAGSYGYTFGSGTRLTVV.

Many counts were recorded for this clonotype. J is TRBJ2-5 and V is TRBV4-2, with TRBD2 matching 12 bases. V dropped 2 bases and J dropped 2; count of bases not matched to a gene: 6. There are 17 residues in the CDR3. Germline V gives CDR1 LGHNA, CDR2 YNFKEQ. The CDR3 is CASSQSSSGREQETQYF. The CDR3 bases are TGTGCCAGCAGCCAATCATCTAGCGGGAGGGAGCAAGAGACCCAGTACTTC.

The chain couples TRBV10-3 to TRBJ2-1; D gene uncertain. Trimming shortened V by 1 base and J by 8 bases, and 6 bases separated the two germline ends. This CDR3 contains 12 residues. Germline CDR1 reads ENHRY; CDR2 reads SYGVKD. CDR3 DNA sequence: TGTGCCATCAGTGAGTATCGGCATGAGCAGTTCTTC. It translates to CAISEYRHEQFF.

This rearrangement joins TRBV19 to TRBJ1-5; D remains ambiguous. Looked up from germline, CDR1 is LNHDA and CDR2 is SQIVND (reference sequence). This CDR3 has 15 residues. V was shortened by 3 bases and J by 0 bases, with 9 bases between the two germline ends. CDR3 protein: CASSMQVDSNQPQHF. In nucleotides, the CDR3 is TGTGCCAGTAGTATGCAGGTCGATAGCAATCAGCCCCAGCATTTT.

The gene calls are TRBV2 and TRBJ2-7, with 8 bases aligning to TRBD1. The CDR3 sequence is 15 residues long. The germline gives CDR1 SNHLY, CDR2 FYNNEI. Trimming removed 6 bases from V and 1 base from J; junction bases left unmatched: 8. CDR3 sequence (DNA): TGTGCCAGCAGACTAGGACAGGGCGGATCCTACGAGCAGTACTTC. Residues: CASRLGQGGSYEQYF.

This clonotype was seen repeatedly, ten times or more. This sequence joins TRBV5-1 and TRBJ2-1, with a tentative D call TRBD2 (5 bases). The germline gives CDR1 SGHRS, CDR2 YFSETQ. V gave up 3 bases and J gave up 10 bases, with 11 bases separating them. The CDR3 is 12 amino acids. For the CDR3, the DNA is TGCGCCAGCAGCTCGTCGATAGCGGAGCAGTTCTTC. Amino acid sequence: CASSSSIAEQFF.

This clonotype was detected ten times or more. The chain has TRBV25-1 and TRBJ2-7, with 11 bases aligning to TRBD1. The junction had 13 bases not matched to a gene; V was cut back by 8 bases and J by 7 bases. Germline CDR1 and CDR2: MGHDK and SYGVNS. The CDR3 contains 15 residues. CDR3 protein: CASGNPGQGVGEQYF. The CDR3 nucleotides read TGTGCCAGCGGTAATCCGGGACAGGGGGTTGGGGAGCAGTACTTC.

The rearrangement links TRBV6-5 to TRBJ2-5; 8 bases are a match to TRBD1. CDR3 length: 16 amino acids. Germline assignment: CDR1 MNHEY and CDR2 SVGAGI. V lost 5 bases and J lost 9; bases outside the gene matches: 17. The CDR3, as DNA: TGTGCCAGCAGTCGCTACCTATCGTGGACAGGGCAGGCCCAGTACTTC. It translates to CASSRYLSWTGQAQYF.

The table lists this clonotype with many counts. This sequence joins TRBV29-1 and TRBJ2-4, with D possibly TRBD1 on 6 matching bases. The germline V gene has CDR1 SQVTM and CDR2 ANQGSEA. V was trimmed by 4 bases and J by 7 bases, leaving 23 bases between them. The CDR3 is made up of 16 amino acids. The CDR3 protein is CSVAGTTLMGFNIQYF. As DNA, the CDR3 is TGCAGCGTTGCCGGGACAACCTTGATGGGGTTTAACATTCAGTACTTC.

This clonotype rates as large (0.1 to 1%). This chain joins TRBV21-1 and TRBJ1-5. TRBV21-1 is classified as a pseudogene. This CDR3 contains 17 residues. The CDR3 DNA is TGTGCCAGCAGCAGCGGCAGGATGCCATATAGCAATCAGCCCCAGCATTTT. As protein: CASSSGRMPYSNQPQHF.

This clonotype was seen at least ten times. The rearrangement joins TRBV29-1 to TRBJ2-5; 11 bases map to TRBD2. Germline V gene sequence: CDR1 SQVTM, CDR2 ANQGSEA. Trimming removed 7 bases from V and 5 bases from J; junction bases left unmatched: 6. The CDR3 totals 13 residues. The CDR3: CSGAGLAAETQYF. The CDR3 nucleotides read TGCAGCGGAGCGGGACTAGCGGCGGAGACCCAGTACTTC.

The V and J genes are TRBV18 and TRBJ1-1; TRBD1 matches at 7 bases. CDR1 and CDR2 (germline): KGHSH, LQKENI. Trimming at V came to 3 bases and at J to 0 bases, leaving 7 bases not matched to a gene. The CDR3 totals 16 residues. CDR3 in amino acids: CASSPLTGRLNTEAFF. Here the CDR3 DNA reads TGTGCCAGCTCACCCCTGACAGGGCGACTGAACACTGAAGCTTTCTTT.

This clonotype was detected ten times or more. The rearrangement links TRBV19 to TRBJ2-5, with D possibly matching TRBD2 (6 bases). V gave up 6 bases and J gave up 2 bases, with 19 bases separating them. Looked up from germline, CDR1 is LNHDA and CDR2 is SQIVND (reference sequence). The CDR3 consists of 16 residues. In DNA form, the CDR3 reads TGTGCCAGTAGGCACTCCGTGGCTAGCGTACAAGAGACCCAGTACTTC. The encoded protein is CASRHSVASVQETQYF.